This TCR beta chain was identified in a study of CD8 T cells in Susac syndrome. Random hexamers primed reverse transcription of about 0.45 to 1 ug RNA. TCRdb called the immunoSEQ multiplex PCR reads again in MiXCR, with one record for every CDR3 protein. The sample holds 80,000 or so distinct CDR3 sequences, 94% seen once. The V gene's germline CDR1 is MNHEY and CDR2 SVGAGI. Unmatched junction bases numbered 3, after V lost 2 bases and J lost 5 bases. The CDR3 contains 15 residues. The clonotype was recovered from a human donor with Susac syndrome. This chain links TRBV6-5 with TRBJ2-2; 9 positions agree with TRBD1. The source material was CD8+ T cells from PBMCs. As DNA, the CDR3 is TGTGCCAGCAGTTACGGGACAGGGTATACCGGGGAGCTGTTTTTT. Its protein product is CASSYGTGYTGELFF.